This TCR beta chain was profiled in a study of human T cells and chemical hapten exposure. Each CDR3 protein gets one entry after TCRdb re-called the RACE reads with MiXCR. The sample contains 150,000 or so distinct CDR3 sequences, more than 12% of which appear only once. Time point meaning: patch test 1, 2 weeks after DPC sensitization. Treatment defined: therapeutic diphenylcyclopropenone sensitization with weekly scalp DPC. Trimming removed 6 bases at V and 6 bases at J, with 11 bases between. Germline V gene sequence: CDR1 MNHNS, CDR2 SASEGT. The CDR3 runs 13 residues. This clonotype originated in a woman between 25 and 40 years old with alopecia areata. Some clones in this sample may be carry-over from other donors' samples. The chain uses TRBV6-1 and TRBJ2-2; D might be TRBD1 (6 bases). Here the sequenced sample was whole blood, taken in connection with sensitization to the hapten diphenylcyclopropenone (DPC). The DNA of the CDR3 is TGTGCCAGCAGAGAGACAGGTTCCGGGGAGCTGTTTTTT. This gives the protein CASRETGSGELFF.